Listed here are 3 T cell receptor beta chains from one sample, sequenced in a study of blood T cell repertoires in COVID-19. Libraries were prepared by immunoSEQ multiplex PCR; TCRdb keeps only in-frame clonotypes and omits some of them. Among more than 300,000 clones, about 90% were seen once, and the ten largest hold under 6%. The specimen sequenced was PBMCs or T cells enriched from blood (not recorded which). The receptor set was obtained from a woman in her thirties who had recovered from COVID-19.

Here the CDR3 reads CASSPSGFPNTEAFF. Here the CDR3 DNA reads TGTGCCAGCAGCCCATCAGGGTTTCCTAACACTGAAGCTTTCTTT. V usage is TRBV11-1 and J usage is TRBJ1-1, with D possibly being TRBD1 (5 bases). This CDR3 comprises 15 residues. Trimming pared 5 bases from V and 2 bases from J, leaving 15 bases between. The germline V gene encodes CDR1 SGHAT and CDR2 FQDESV (reference sequence).

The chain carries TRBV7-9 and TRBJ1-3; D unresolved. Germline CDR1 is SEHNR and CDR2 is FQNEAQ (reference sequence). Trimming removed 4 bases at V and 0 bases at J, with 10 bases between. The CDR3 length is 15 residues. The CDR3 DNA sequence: TGTGCCAGCAGCTCGGACTGGAGCTCTGGAAACACCATATATTTT. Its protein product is CASSSDWSSGNTIYF.

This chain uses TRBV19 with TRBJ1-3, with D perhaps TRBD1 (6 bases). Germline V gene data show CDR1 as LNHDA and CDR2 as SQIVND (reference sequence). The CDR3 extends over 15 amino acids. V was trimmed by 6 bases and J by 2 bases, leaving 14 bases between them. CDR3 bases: TGTGCCAGTAGCTTGACAGGTGGTCCTGGAAACACCATATATTTT. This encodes CASSLTGGPGNTIYF.